This TCR beta chain was observed in a study of identical twins. Points from the study as a whole: Not following the same donors, the study drew its conclusions from cross-sectional statistical analysis.

After template switching added a universal primer site, the resulting cDNA carried unique molecular identifiers. MiXCR, applied by TCRdb to the 5' RACE reads, yields one record per CDR3 protein. The sample records hundreds of thousands of distinct CDR3 sequences, approximately 13% being singletons. This clonotype was observed at least ten times. The antigen remains unidentified. The CDR3 covers 14 residues. The V gene lost 9 bases and the J gene lost 2 bases, with 14 bases spanning the gap. Germline V lookup: CDR1 LNHDA, CDR2 SQIVND (reference sequence). The sample was also linked to a second study, of yellow fever vaccine responses in identical twins.

The chain employs TRBV19 and TRBJ2-4; D may be TRBD1 (5 bases). Sequencing input: PBMCs. The sequence was collected from a woman under 30 in good health. The CDR3 region has the DNA TGTGCCAGCAGTCTCCAGGGCTCCAAAAACATTCAGTACTTC. Translating gives CASSLQGSKNIQYF.